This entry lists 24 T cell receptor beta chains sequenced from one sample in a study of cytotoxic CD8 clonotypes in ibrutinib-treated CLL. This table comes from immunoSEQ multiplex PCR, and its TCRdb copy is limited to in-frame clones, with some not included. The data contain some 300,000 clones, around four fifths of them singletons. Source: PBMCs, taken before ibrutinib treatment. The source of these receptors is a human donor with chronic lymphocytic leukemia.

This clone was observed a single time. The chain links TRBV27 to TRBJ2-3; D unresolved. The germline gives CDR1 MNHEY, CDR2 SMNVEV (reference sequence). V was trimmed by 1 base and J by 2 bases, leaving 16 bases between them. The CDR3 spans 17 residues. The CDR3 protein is CASSLFVQPDDTDTQYF. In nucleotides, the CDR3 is TGTGCCAGCAGTTTATTTGTCCAACCCGATGACACAGATACGCAGTATTTT.

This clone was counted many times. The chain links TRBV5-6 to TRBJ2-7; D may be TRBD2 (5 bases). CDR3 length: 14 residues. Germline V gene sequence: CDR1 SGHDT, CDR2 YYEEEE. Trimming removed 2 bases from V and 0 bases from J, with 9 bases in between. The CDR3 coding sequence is TGTGCCAGCAGCTTAGCGGTTTCCTCCTACGAGCAGTACTTC. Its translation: CASSLAVSSYEQYF.

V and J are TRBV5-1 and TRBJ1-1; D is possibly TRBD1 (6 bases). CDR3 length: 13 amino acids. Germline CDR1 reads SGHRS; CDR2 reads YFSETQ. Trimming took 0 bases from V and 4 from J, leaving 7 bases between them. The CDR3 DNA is TGCGCCAGCAGCTTGGGCAGGGGCACTGAAGCTTTCTTT. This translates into CASSLGRGTEAFF.

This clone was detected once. The CDR3 region has the DNA TGTGCCAGCAGTCTAGCGGGAGATCGGTACAATGAGCAGTTCTTC. Encoded protein: CASSLAGDRYNEQFF. The chain combines TRBV27 with TRBJ2-1, with TRBD2 identical over 10 bases. In germline, CDR1 is MNHEY, CDR2 SMNVEV (reference sequence). The CDR3 is made up of 15 amino acids. V was pared by 5 bases and J by 4 bases, with 5 bases of the junction left unmatched.

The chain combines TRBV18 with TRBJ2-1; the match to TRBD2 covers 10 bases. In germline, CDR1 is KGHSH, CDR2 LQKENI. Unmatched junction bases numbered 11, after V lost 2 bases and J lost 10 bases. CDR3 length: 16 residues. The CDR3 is CASSPSRLAGLGEQFF. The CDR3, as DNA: TGTGCCAGCTCACCATCCCGACTAGCGGGTCTTGGGGAGCAGTTCTTC.

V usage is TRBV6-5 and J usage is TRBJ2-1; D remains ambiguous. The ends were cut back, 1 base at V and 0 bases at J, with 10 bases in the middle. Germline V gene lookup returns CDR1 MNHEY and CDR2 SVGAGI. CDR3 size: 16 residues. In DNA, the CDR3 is TGTGCCAGCAGTTACTTAGCCCAGAGCTCCTACAATGAGCAGTTCTTC. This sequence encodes CASSYLAQSSYNEQFF.

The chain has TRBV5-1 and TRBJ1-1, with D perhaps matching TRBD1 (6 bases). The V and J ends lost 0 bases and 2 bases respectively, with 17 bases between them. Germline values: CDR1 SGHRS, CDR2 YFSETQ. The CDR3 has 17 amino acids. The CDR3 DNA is TGCGCCAGCAGCTTGGGGCAGGGGTGGATATCTAACACTGAAGCTTTCTTT. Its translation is CASSLGQGWISNTEAFF.

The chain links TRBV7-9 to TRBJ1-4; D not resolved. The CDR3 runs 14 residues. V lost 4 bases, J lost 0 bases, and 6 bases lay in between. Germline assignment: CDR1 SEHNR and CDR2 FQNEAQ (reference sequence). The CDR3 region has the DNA TGTGCCAGCAGCTCGGAAGCAACTAATGAAAAACTGTTTTTT. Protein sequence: CASSSEATNEKLFF.

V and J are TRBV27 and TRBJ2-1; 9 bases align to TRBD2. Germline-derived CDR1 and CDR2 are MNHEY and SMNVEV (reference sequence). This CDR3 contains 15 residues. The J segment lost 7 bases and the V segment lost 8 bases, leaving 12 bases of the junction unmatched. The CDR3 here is CASALGLAGSNEQFF. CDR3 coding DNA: TGTGCCAGCGCCCTGGGCCTAGCGGGAAGTAATGAGCAGTTCTTC.

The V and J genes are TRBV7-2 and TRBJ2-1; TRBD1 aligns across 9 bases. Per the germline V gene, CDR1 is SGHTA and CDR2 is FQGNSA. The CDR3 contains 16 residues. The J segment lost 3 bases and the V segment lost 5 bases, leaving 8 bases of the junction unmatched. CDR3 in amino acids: CASSRTGTGNYNEQFF. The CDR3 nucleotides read TGTGCCAGCAGCAGAACCGGGACAGGGAACTACAATGAGCAGTTCTTC. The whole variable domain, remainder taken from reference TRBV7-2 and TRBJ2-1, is GAGVSQSPSNKVTEKGKDVELRCDPISGHTALYWYRQSLGQGLEFLIYFQGNSAPDKSGLPSDRFSAERTGGSVSTLTIQRTQQEDSAVYLCASSRTGTGNYNEQFFGPGTRLTVL.

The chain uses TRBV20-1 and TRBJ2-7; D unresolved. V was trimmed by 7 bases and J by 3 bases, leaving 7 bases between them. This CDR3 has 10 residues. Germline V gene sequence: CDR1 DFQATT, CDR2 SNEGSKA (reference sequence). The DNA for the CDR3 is TGCAGTGGTGGCAGCTACGAGCAGTACTTC. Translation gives CSGGSYEQYF.

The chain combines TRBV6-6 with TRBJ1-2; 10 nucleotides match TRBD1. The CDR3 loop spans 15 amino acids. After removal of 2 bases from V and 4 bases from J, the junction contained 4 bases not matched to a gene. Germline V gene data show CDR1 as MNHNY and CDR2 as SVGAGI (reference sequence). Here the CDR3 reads CASSYAGQGGYGYTF. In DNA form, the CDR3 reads TGTGCCAGCAGTTACGCCGGACAGGGGGGCTATGGCTACACCTTC.

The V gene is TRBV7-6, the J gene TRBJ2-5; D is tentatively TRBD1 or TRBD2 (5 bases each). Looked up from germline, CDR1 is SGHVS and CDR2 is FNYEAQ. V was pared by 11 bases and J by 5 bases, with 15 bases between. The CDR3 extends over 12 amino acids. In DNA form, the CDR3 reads TGTGCCTCGAGGGGCGTTTGGGAGACCCAGTACTTC. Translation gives CASRGVWETQYF.

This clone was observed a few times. The CDR3 nucleotides read TGTGCTAGTGGGACAGGGGATTCCACAGATACGCAGTATTTT. This translates into CASGTGDSTDTQYF. The gene calls are TRBV12-5 and TRBJ2-3; 8 bases line up with TRBD1. Germline trimming cut 6 bases from V and 2 bases from J; bases unmatched to any gene: 4. Germline V CDR1 and CDR2: LGHNT, FRNRAP. The CDR3 is 14 amino acids. The complete variable domain, with remaining parts taken from reference TRBV12-5 and TRBJ2-3, reads DARVTQTPRHKVTEMGQEVTMRCQPILGHNTVFWYRQTMMQGLELLAYFRNRAPLDDSGMPKDRFSAEMPDATLATLKIQPSEPRDSAVYFCASGTGDSTDTQYFGPGTRLTVL.

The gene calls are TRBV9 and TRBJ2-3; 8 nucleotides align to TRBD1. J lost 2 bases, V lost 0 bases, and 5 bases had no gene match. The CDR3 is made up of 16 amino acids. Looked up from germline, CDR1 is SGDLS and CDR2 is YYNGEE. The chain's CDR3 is CASSVGAGGYTDTQYF. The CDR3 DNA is TGTGCCAGCAGCGTAGGAGCAGGGGGCTACACAGATACGCAGTATTTT.

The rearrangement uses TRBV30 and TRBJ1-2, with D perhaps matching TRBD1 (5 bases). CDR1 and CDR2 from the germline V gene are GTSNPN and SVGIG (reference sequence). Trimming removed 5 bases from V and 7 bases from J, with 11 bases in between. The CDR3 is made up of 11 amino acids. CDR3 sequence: CAWQGIGGYTF. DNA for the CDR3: TGTGCCTGGCAGGGAATCGGTGGCTACACCTTC.

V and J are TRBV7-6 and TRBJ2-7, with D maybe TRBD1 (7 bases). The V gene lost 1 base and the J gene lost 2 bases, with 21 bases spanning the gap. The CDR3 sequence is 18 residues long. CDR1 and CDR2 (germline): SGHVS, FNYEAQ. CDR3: CASSLGAGGRDSPYEQYF. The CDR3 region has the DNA TGTGCCAGCAGCTTAGGAGCAGGGGGTCGGGACTCACCCTACGAGCAGTACTTC.

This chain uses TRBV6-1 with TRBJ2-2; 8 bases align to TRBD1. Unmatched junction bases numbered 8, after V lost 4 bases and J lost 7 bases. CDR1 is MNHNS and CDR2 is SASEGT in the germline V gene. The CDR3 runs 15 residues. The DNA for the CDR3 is TGTGCCAGCAGTGGACGGGACAGGATAGGCGGGGAGCTGTTTTTT. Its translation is CASSGRDRIGGELFF.

In DNA form, the CDR3 reads TGTGCCAGCAGTTTAGGGGCACCTACCCTGAGAAACACCATATATTTT. Encoded protein: CASSLGAPTLRNTIYF. The chain recombines TRBV27 with TRBJ1-3, with TRBD1 as a possible D gene (5 bases). This CDR3 is built from 16 residues. V lost 2 bases and J lost 5, with 16 bases in between. Per the germline V gene, CDR1 is MNHEY and CDR2 is SMNVEV (reference sequence).

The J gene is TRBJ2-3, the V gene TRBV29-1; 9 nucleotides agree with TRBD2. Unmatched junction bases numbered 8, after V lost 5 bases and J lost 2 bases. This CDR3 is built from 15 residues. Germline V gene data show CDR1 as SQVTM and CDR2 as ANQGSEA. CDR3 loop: CSVTPLAGHTDTQYF. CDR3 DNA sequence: TGCAGCGTTACCCCGCTAGCGGGGCACACAGATACGCAGTATTTT.

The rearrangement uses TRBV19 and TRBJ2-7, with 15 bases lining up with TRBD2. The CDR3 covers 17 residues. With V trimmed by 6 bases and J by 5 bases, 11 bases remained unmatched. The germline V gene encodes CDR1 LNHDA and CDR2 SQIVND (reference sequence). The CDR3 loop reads CASRAPGLAGGRNEQYF. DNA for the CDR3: TGTGCCAGTAGGGCGCCGGGACTAGCGGGAGGTCGGAACGAGCAGTACTTC.

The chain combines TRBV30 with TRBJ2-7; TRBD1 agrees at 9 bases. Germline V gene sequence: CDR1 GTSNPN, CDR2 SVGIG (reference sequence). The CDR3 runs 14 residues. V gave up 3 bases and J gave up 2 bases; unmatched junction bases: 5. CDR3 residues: CAWRGQGLTYEQYF. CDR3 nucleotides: TGTGCCTGGAGGGGACAGGGTCTGACCTACGAGCAGTACTTC. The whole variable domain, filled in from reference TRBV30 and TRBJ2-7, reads SQTIHQWPATLVQPVGSPLSLECTVEGTSNPNLYWYRQAAGRGLQLLFYSVGIGQISSEVPQNLSASRPQDRQFILSSKKLLLSDSGFYLCAWRGQGLTYEQYFGPGTRLTVT.

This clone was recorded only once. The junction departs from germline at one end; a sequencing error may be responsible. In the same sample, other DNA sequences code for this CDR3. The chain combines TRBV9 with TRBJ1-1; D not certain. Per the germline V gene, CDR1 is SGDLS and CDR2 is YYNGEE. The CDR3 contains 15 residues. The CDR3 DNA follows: TGTGCCAGCAGCGTAGTGGCAGTGGTGAACACTGAGGCTTTCTTT. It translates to CASSVVAVVNTEAFF.

As DNA, the CDR3 is TGTGCCAGCAGTCCCCCGGGACAGGGCCGCACTGAGCAGTTCTTC. Its protein product is CASSPPGQGRTEQFF. The rearrangement joins TRBV28 to TRBJ2-1; 9 bases agree with TRBD1. The trim removed 5 bases at V and 9 bases at J, leaving 11 bases unmatched. CDR3 length equals 15 residues. Germline assignment: CDR1 MDHEN and CDR2 SYDVKM.